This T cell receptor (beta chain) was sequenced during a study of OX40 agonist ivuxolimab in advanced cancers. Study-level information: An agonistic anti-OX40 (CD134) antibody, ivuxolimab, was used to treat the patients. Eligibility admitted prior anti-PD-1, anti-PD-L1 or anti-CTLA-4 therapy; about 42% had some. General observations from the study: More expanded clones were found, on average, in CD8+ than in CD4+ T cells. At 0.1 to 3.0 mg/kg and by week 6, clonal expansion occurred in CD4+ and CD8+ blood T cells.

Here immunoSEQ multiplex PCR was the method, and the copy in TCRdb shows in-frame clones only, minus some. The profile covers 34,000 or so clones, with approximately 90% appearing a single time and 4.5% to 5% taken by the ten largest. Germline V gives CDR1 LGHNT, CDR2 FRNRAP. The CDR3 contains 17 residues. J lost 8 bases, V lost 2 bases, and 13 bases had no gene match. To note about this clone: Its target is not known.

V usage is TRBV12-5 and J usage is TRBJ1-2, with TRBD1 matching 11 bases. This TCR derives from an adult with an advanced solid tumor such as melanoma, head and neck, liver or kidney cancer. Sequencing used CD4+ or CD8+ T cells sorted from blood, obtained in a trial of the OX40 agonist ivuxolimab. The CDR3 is CASGLLGQGAPVDGYTF. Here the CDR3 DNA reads TGTGCTAGTGGTTTGTTAGGACAGGGGGCGCCTGTCGACGGCTACACCTTC.